Here is one T cell receptor beta chain with its context. The sample originates from a study of blood T cell repertoires in COVID-19. Study information: Specimens from acute and convalescent COVID-19 originated in the United States, Italy and Spain. The cDNA or gDNA used as material had been derived from T cells, B-cell-depleted T cells, or PBMCs.

Generated by immunoSEQ multiplex PCR, the TCRdb table keeps only in-frame clones and is missing some. The sample has some 150,000 clones; 70% to 90% are singletons. The CDR3 contains 17 residues. V lost 6 bases, J lost 1 base, and 21 bases lay in between. Germline V gene data show CDR1 as SGHDN and CDR2 as FVKESK. Sample: peripheral blood. The chain recombines TRBV14 with TRBJ1-1; a weak D match, TRBD1 (5 bases). This TCR derives from a woman aged 80 or older with acute or convalescent COVID-19. The CDR3 nucleotides are TGTGCCAGCAGTCCCGGGTGGGGCCTGGAGAGGAACACTGAAGCTTTCTTT. Residues: CASSPGWGLERNTEAFF.